The T cell receptor beta chain under discussion was sequenced for a study of T cell responses to AZD1222 COVID-19 vaccine. This clone was found once. Its antigen is unidentified. The CDR3 length is 16 residues. Germline-derived CDR1 and CDR2 are KGHSH and LQKENI. The V end was cut by 0 bases, the J end by 2 bases, with 13 bases between. Data came from immunoSEQ multiplex PCR; TCRdb stores just in-frame clones and leaves some out. The repertoire has roughly 150,000 clones, around 85% of them found once; the top ten carry about 8%. Whole-study findings and limits: The donors showed a predominance of white British ancestry and of females, with possible underestimation of clonal diversity.

The rearrangement joins TRBV18 to TRBJ1-2; D not certain. This clonotype was obtained from an adult in good health. The sequencing here drew on peripheral blood, taken on day 0 of AZD1222 vaccination. The CDR3 spells CASSPPRTLLNYGYTF. As DNA, the CDR3 is TGTGCCAGCTCACCACCGAGAACGTTACTAAACTATGGCTACACCTTC.